This T cell receptor beta chain was captured in a study of cytomegalovirus exposure and HLA in healthy donors. Study-level background: Under 90% of some 390 genotyped donors fell in the Caucasian-associated ancestry cluster.

Unmatched junction bases numbered 11, after V lost 8 bases and J lost 8 bases. Looked up from germline, CDR1 is MNHEY and CDR2 is SMNVEV (reference sequence). The CDR3 spans 15 residues. A remark on this clone: No antigen is known for it.

Study outcomes and limitations: The study labeled 150 or so TCR beta chains cytomegalovirus-associated. Roughly uniform sequencing depth across donors was assumed, possibly incorrectly. By HLA locus, TCR association rates varied in a later analysis, with DRB1 showing the most and HLA-C the fewest.

PCR primers comprised 60 Vbeta and 13 Jbeta primers. Using immunoSEQ multiplex PCR, the repertoire was profiled, and TCRdb retains in-frame clones only, with some absent. The sample shows tens of thousands of clones, over 60% of them seen only once. Sample: PBMCs. The receptor's source is a man under 40 in good health and CMV-seropositive. The V gene is TRBV27, the J gene TRBJ1-6, with TRBD1 matching 8 bases. CDR3 sequence: CASGTGNPGDSPLHF. The CDR3 region has the DNA TGTGCCAGCGGGACAGGTAACCCAGGGGATTCACCCCTCCACTTT.